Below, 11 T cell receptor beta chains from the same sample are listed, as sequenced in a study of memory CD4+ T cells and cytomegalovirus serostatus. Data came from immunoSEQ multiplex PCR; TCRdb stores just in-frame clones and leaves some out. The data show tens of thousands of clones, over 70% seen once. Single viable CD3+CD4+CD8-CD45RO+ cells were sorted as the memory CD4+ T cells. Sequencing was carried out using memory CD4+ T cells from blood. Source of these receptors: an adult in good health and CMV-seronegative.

In DNA form, the CDR3 reads TGTGCCAGTATGGAAGGTAATAGCAATCAGCCCCAGCATTTT. It yields the protein CASMEGNSNQPQHF. This rearrangement joins TRBV19 to TRBJ1-5; unclear D gene. The CDR3 has 14 amino acids. V gave up 7 bases and J gave up 0 bases, with 10 bases separating them. Germline V CDR1 and CDR2: LNHDA, SQIVND (reference sequence).

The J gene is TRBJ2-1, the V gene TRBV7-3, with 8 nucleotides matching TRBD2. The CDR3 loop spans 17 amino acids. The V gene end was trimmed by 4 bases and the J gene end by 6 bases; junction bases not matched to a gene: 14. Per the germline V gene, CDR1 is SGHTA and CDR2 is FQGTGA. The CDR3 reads CASSSWTSQRGSNEQFF. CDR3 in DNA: TGTGCCAGCAGCTCTTGGACTAGCCAAAGGGGATCCAATGAGCAGTTCTTC.

CDR3 region: CASSLTGGNTEAFF. The CDR3 DNA follows: TGTGCCAGCAGCTTGACAGGGGGGAACACTGAAGCTTTCTTT. The chain is built from TRBV9 and TRBJ1-1; 9 nucleotides agree with TRBD1. The CDR3 is 14 amino acids. The V segment lost 4 bases and the J segment 1 base; nucleotides outside the gene matches: 2. Germline-derived CDR1 and CDR2 are SGDLS and YYNGEE.

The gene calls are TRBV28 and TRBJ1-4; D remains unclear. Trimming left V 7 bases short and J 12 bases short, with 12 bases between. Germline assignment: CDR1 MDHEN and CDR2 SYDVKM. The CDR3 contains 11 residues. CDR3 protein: CASTGLKELFF. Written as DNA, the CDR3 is TGTGCCAGCACGGGGTTGAAGGAACTGTTTTTT. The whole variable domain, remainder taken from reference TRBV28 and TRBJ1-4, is DVKVTQSSRYLVKRTGEKVFLECVQDMDHENMFWYRQDPGLGLRLIYFSYDVKMKEKGDIPEGYSVSREKKERFSLILESASTNQTSMYLCASTGLKELFFGSGTQLSVL.

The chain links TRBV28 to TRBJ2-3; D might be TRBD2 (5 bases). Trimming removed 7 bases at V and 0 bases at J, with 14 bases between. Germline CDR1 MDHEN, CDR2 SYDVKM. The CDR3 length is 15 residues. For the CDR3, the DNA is TGTGCCAGCACCCAAGGACTCTCTAGCACAGATACGCAGTATTTT. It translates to CASTQGLSSTDTQYF.

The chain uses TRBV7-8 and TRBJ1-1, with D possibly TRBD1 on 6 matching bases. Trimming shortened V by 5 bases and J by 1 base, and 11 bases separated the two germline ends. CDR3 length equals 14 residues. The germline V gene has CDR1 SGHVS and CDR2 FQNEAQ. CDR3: CASSKGHGNTEAFF. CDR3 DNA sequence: TGTGCCAGCAGCAAGGGACACGGGAACACTGAAGCTTTCTTT.

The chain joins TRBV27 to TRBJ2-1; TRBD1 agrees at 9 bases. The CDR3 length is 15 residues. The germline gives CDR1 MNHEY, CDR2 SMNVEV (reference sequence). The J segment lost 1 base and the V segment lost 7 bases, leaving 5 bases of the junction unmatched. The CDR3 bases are TGTGCCAGCATGGGGGGACAGGGATCCTACAATGAGCAGTTCTTC. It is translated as CASMGGQGSYNEQFF.

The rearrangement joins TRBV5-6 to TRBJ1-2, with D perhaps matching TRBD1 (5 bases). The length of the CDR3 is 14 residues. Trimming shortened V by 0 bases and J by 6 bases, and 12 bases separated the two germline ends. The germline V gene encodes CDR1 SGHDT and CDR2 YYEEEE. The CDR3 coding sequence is TGTGCCAGCAGCTTGGTTGGACAAGGGGATGGCTACACCTTC. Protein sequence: CASSLVGQGDGYTF.

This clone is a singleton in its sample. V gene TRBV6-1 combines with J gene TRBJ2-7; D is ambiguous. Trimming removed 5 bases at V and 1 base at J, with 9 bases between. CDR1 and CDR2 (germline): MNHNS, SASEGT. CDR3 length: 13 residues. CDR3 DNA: TGTGCCAGCAGTTTTTCAGATTCCTACGAGCAGTACTTC. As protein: CASSFSDSYEQYF.

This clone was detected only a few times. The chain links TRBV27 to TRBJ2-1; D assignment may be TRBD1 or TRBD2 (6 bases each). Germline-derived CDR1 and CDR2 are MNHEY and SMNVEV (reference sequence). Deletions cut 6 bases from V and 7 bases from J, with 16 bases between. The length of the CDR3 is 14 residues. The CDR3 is CASSDVVGGNEQFF. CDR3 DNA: TGTGCCAGCAGCGATGTAGTAGGGGGGAATGAGCAGTTCTTC.

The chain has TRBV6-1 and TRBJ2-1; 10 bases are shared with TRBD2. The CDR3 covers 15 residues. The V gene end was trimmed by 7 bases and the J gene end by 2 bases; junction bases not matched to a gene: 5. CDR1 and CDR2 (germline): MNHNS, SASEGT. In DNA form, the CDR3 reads TGTGCCAGCACTAGCGGGAGAATGACCTACAATGAGCAGTTCTTC. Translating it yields CASTSGRMTYNEQFF.